A single sample gave rise to the 24 T cell receptor beta chains below, sequenced in a study of blood T cell repertoires in COVID-19 (dated by TCRdb to between 2020 and 2021). Receptors were amplified or captured by the immunoSEQ multiplex PCR assay. Entries here come from immuneACCESS through TCRdb and include only in-frame sequences with V and J called. Some clones fail to appear in such tables; in the studies checked, an unresolved V gene covers under half of the shortfall, and the cause of the remainder is unknown. This sample gives 54,000 or so clones in total; 80% to 90% of them show up just once. The top ten hold less than 9% of the sample. Input material: peripheral blood. The receptors here all came from a man aged 45-65 years with active COVID-19.

The chain links TRBV4-3 to TRBJ2-3; 14 bases fit TRBD2. After removal of 3 bases from V and 7 bases from J, the junction contained 3 bases not matched to a gene. The CDR3 length is 15 residues. Germline lookup yields CDR1 LGHNA and CDR2 YSLEER. This CDR3 reads CASSQTSGGAHTQYF. In nucleotides, the CDR3 is TGCGCCAGCAGCCAGACTAGCGGGGGGGCCCATACGCAGTATTTT.

This clone was seen only a few times. The V call is TRBV24-1, the J call TRBJ2-6, with 8 bases aligning to TRBD1. This CDR3 has 18 residues. Trimming at V came to 2 bases and at J to 4 bases, leaving 9 bases not matched to a gene. Germline lookup yields CDR1 KGHDR and CDR2 SFDVKD. The CDR3 protein is CATSDSRRGLGGANVLTF. For the CDR3, the DNA is TGTGCCACCAGTGATTCTCGCAGGGGGCTGGGAGGGGCCAACGTCCTGACTTTC.

The chain employs TRBV27 and TRBJ1-1; tentative D call: TRBD1 (6 bases). The V and J ends lost 2 bases and 0 bases respectively, with 10 bases between them. The germline gives CDR1 MNHEY, CDR2 SMNVEV (reference sequence). The CDR3 spans 15 residues. The CDR3 DNA follows: TGTGCCAGCAGTTTAAAGAGGGGGATGAACACTGAAGCTTTCTTT. Translated: CASSLKRGMNTEAFF.

This clone was found once. This rearrangement joins TRBV24-1 to TRBJ2-2, with unresolved D. V gave up 4 bases and J gave up 5 bases, with 7 bases separating them. The germline gives CDR1 KGHDR, CDR2 SFDVKD. The length of the CDR3 is 13 residues. The CDR3 nucleotides are TGTGCCACCAGTGACTCCCCTACCGGGGAGCTGTTTTTT. Protein: CATSDSPTGELFF.

V and J are TRBV28 and TRBJ2-4; D is perhaps TRBD1 (6 bases). This CDR3 has 17 amino acids. Trimming removed 2 bases from V and 0 bases from J, with 14 bases in between. Per germline, CDR1 MDHEN and CDR2 SYDVKM. CDR3 protein: CASSLGNRATAKNIQYF. The CDR3 DNA reads TGTGCCAGCAGTTTAGGAAACAGGGCTACAGCCAAAAACATTCAGTACTTC.

This sequence joins TRBV5-1 and TRBJ2-2; TRBD1 is a possible D gene (6 bases). The V gene lost 4 bases and the J gene lost 0 bases, with 13 bases spanning the gap. In germline, CDR1 is SGHRS, CDR2 YFSETQ. The CDR3 has 16 residues. For the CDR3, the DNA is TGCGCCAGCAGCCCCCGGGACAAGTCGAACACCGGGGAGCTGTTTTTT. Translated: CASSPRDKSNTGELFF.

This rearrangement joins TRBV11-2 to TRBJ2-1, with a possible D match to TRBD2 (7 bases). The CDR3 covers 16 residues. Looked up from germline, CDR1 is SGHAT and CDR2 is FQNNGV. Between the trimmed V and J ends, which lost 2 bases and 5 bases, there was a span of 16 bases. CDR3 residues: CASSLKLRGQDNEQFF. CDR3 in DNA: TGTGCCAGCAGCTTAAAGTTGCGGGGGCAGGACAATGAGCAGTTCTTC.

The chain joins TRBV6-5 to TRBJ2-4, with D unclear. Germline-derived CDR1 and CDR2 are MNHEY and SVGAGI. The CDR3 runs 12 residues. In nucleotides, the CDR3 is TGTGCACGGCCGGAGGCCAAAAACATTCAGTACTTC. Translating gives CARPEAKNIQYF.

The chain combines TRBV3-1 (or the pseudogene TRBV3-2) with TRBJ2-1; TRBD2 aligns across 12 bases. The germline V gene encodes CDR1 LGHDT and CDR2 YNNKEL (reference sequence). J lost 0 bases, V lost 4 bases, and 7 bases had no gene match. The CDR3 extends over 18 amino acids. For the CDR3, the DNA is TGTGCCAGCAGCCGATTTTCTAGCGGGAGGGGCTCCTACAATGAGCAGTTCTTC. Its translation: CASSRFSSGRGSYNEQFF.

This chain joins TRBV4-3 and TRBJ1-2; TRBD1 might be the D (6 bases). Per the germline V gene, CDR1 is LGHNA and CDR2 is YSLEER. V lost 4 bases and J lost 8, with 14 bases in between. The CDR3 runs to 13 residues. CDR3 DNA sequence: TGCGCCAGCAGCCGTCACAGGGAGTACGGCTACACCTTC. This sequence encodes CASSRHREYGYTF.

This clone was picked up one time. This chain links TRBV7-9 with TRBJ2-6; D is undetermined. The germline V gene encodes CDR1 SEHNR and CDR2 FQNEAQ (reference sequence). This CDR3 is 14 amino acids long. The V gene lost 3 bases and the J gene lost 0 bases, with 3 bases spanning the gap. The CDR3 protein is CASSFSSGANVLTF. The CDR3 bases are TGTGCCAGCAGCTTTAGCTCTGGGGCCAACGTCCTGACTTTC.

This rearrangement joins TRBV5-5 to TRBJ1-1; perhaps TRBD1 as D (5 bases). Per germline, CDR1 SGHKS and CDR2 YYEKEE (reference sequence). The CDR3 spans 15 residues. V dropped 0 bases and J dropped 5 bases, with 14 bases sitting between them. The CDR3 DNA reads TGTGCCAGCAGCTTGGAAGGGCAGGGAGGAACTGAAGCTTTCTTT. Its protein product is CASSLEGQGGTEAFF.

This chain connects TRBV6-2 or TRBV6-3 to TRBJ1-2; 8 bases are a match to TRBD1. This CDR3 contains 12 residues. CDR1 MNHEY and CDR2 SVGEGT come from the germline V gene. J was trimmed by 8 bases and V by 5 bases; bases with no gene match: 4. The CDR3 sequence is CASSTTGVGYTF. The CDR3 nucleotides are TGTGCCAGCAGTACGACAGGGGTAGGCTACACCTTC.

The chain carries TRBV11-3 and TRBJ2-4; D is perhaps TRBD1 (5 bases). The CDR3 runs 14 residues. Per the germline V gene, CDR1 is SGHNT and CDR2 is YENEEA. The germline V and J ends were trimmed by 1 base and 6 bases, with 10 bases remaining between them. CDR3 protein: CASSLGPGSNIQYF. CDR3 sequence (DNA): TGTGCCAGCAGCTTAGGACCAGGGTCAAACATTCAGTACTTC.

The rearrangement links TRBV7-2 to TRBJ1-2, with 8 bases identical to TRBD1. The trim removed 3 bases at V and 4 bases at J, leaving 7 bases unmatched. Germline lookup yields CDR1 SGHTA and CDR2 FQGNSA. The CDR3 has 15 amino acids. CDR3 in DNA: TGTGCCAGCAGCTTCTCTCTCGACAGGGGCTATGGCTACACCTTC. The encoded protein is CASSFSLDRGYGYTF.

This chain links TRBV24-1 with TRBJ2-1; 11 nucleotides line up with TRBD1. This CDR3 is built from 17 residues. Germline CDR1 is KGHDR and CDR2 is SFDVKD. V shed 9 bases, J shed 5 bases, and the junction held 14 bases outside the gene matches. The CDR3, as DNA: TGTGCCACCGCTCCCCAACCGGGACAGGGGGAGAACAATGAGCAGTTCTTC. As protein: CATAPQPGQGENNEQFF.

The genes are TRBV7-8 and TRBJ2-5; 8 positions agree with TRBD1. J gave up 4 bases and V 5 bases, and 3 bases lay outside the gene matches. The CDR3 has 13 amino acids. Germline CDR1 reads SGHVS; CDR2 reads FQNEAQ. The CDR3: CASSRTGIETQYF. CDR3 nucleotides: TGTGCCAGCAGCCGGACAGGGATAGAGACCCAGTACTTC.

This chain uses TRBV19 with TRBJ2-1; TRBD2 agrees at 11 bases. V shed 5 bases and J 0 bases; nucleotides not matched to a gene: 9. This CDR3 comprises 18 residues. Per germline, CDR1 LNHDA and CDR2 SQIVND (reference sequence). The CDR3 nucleotides are TGTGCCAGTAGTGTACGGACTAGCGGGCTGAGCTCCTACAATGAGCAGTTCTTC. Translating gives CASSVRTSGLSSYNEQFF.

V gene TRBV7-2 combines with J gene TRBJ1-3; D perhaps matches TRBD1 (5 bases). This CDR3 spans 16 amino acids. Germline CDR1 is SGHTA and CDR2 is FQGNSA. Trimming left V 0 bases short and J 3 bases short, with 12 bases between. CDR3 DNA: TGTGCCAGCAGCTTAGCGCGGCAGGGTCTTGGAAACACCATATATTTT. The encoded protein is CASSLARQGLGNTIYF.

There are a few counts of this clone. The CDR3 sequence is CASSPNSGNQPQHF. The DNA for the CDR3 is TGTGCCAGCAGTCCTAACAGCGGGAATCAGCCCCAGCATTTT. This chain joins TRBV6-5 and TRBJ1-5; D gene ambiguous. V gave up 5 bases and J gave up 4 bases, with 12 bases separating them. Germline V gives CDR1 MNHEY, CDR2 SVGAGI. The CDR3 runs 14 residues.

This chain joins TRBV10-3 and TRBJ1-2, with 7 nucleotides matching TRBD1. The CDR3 runs 13 residues. Trimming at V came to 4 bases and at J to 5 bases, leaving 4 bases not matched to a gene. Germline loops: CDR1 ENHRY, CDR2 SYGVKD. This chain's CDR3 is CAISGDSYYGYTF. CDR3 in DNA: TGTGCCATCAGTGGGGACAGTTATTATGGCTACACCTTC.

This rearrangement joins TRBV6-6 to TRBJ2-5, with D perhaps matching TRBD2 (7 bases). V was clipped by 5 bases and J by 2 bases, with 15 bases between them. Germline V lookup: CDR1 MNHNY, CDR2 SVGAGI (reference sequence). The CDR3 spans 15 residues. CDR3 sequence: CASSQGGGGQETQYF. The CDR3 coding sequence is TGTGCCAGCAGTCAAGGGGGGGGCGGTCAAGAGACCCAGTACTTC.

V gene TRBV5-1 combines with J gene TRBJ1-1; 7 nucleotides align to TRBD1. Germline assignment: CDR1 SGHRS and CDR2 YFSETQ. The V segment lost 4 bases and the J segment 4 bases; nucleotides outside the gene matches: 10. The CDR3 consists of 15 residues. CDR3 bases: TGCGCCAGCAGCCCGGAAGGACAGGAGGGCACTGAAGCTTTCTTT. Its translation: CASSPEGQEGTEAFF.

The chain has TRBV12-3 or TRBV12-4 and TRBJ1-2; a possible D gene is TRBD1 (5 bases). Trimming removed 7 bases from V and 8 bases from J, with 14 bases in between. This CDR3 contains 12 residues. The CDR3 sequence is CASTPQGYGYTF. Here the CDR3 DNA reads TGTGCCAGCACTCCTCAGGGATACGGCTACACCTTC.